A selection of T cell receptor beta chains follows, all from one sample in a study of T cells in Graves' hyperthyroidism and ophthalmopathy. From the multiplex PCR reads, TCRdb called clonotypes with MiXCR, one entry per CDR3 protein. The sample has some 770,000 distinct CDR3 sequences, roughly 17% seen once. Sequenced: blood. Source of these receptors: a man aged 18 to 30 with Graves' hyperthyroidism. Each CDR3 is given with its conserved first and last residue. Fields, in order: V gene, J gene, D gene, clone size, CDR3 protein, CDR3 DNA. D genes are given only for firm matches. Clone size is given for some rows only: seen once, a few or many times, or a class if the clone is expanded.

V gene: TRBV6-1; J gene: TRBJ2-3; D gene: NA; clone size: many; CDR3 protein: CASSEHLASSTDTQYF; CDR3 DNA: TGTGCCAGCAGTGAACACCTCGCTTCCTCTACAGATACGCAGTATTTT
V gene: TRBV7-9; J gene: TRBJ2-4; D gene: TRBD1; clone size: NA; CDR3 protein: CASSRYGDSLLAKNIQYF; CDR3 DNA: TGTGCCAGCAGCCGATATGGGGACAGTCTCCTAGCCAAAAACATTCAGTACTTC
V gene: TRBV25-1; J gene: TRBJ2-3; D gene: NA; clone size: NA; CDR3 protein: CARIRTKDSTDTQYF; CDR3 DNA: TGTGCCAGGATCAGAACGAAGGACAGCACAGATACGCAGTATTTT
V gene: TRBV6-6; J gene: TRBJ1-4; D gene: NA; clone size: NA; CDR3 protein: CASSYPGTHQLMKNCFF; CDR3 DNA: NA
V gene: TRBV6-1; J gene: TRBJ2-2; D gene: TRBD2; clone size: many; CDR3 protein: CASRPGLEIGELFF; CDR3 DNA: TGTGCCAGCAGACCCGGACTAGAGATCGGGGAGCTGTTTTTT
V gene: TRBV30; J gene: TRBJ1-2; D gene: NA; clone size: NA; CDR3 protein: CAWKAPGTANGYTF; CDR3 DNA: TGTGCCTGGAAAGCCCCCGGGACGGCTAATGGCTACACCTTC
V gene: TRBV7-9; J gene: TRBJ2-3; D gene: NA; clone size: NA; CDR3 protein: CASSLGAAGDTQYF; CDR3 DNA: TGTGCCAGCAGCTTAGGGGCGGCGGGAGATACGCAGTATTTT
V gene: TRBV18; J gene: TRBJ2-6; D gene: NA; clone size: few; CDR3 protein: CASSPTRSGANVLTF; CDR3 DNA: TGTGCCAGCTCACCCACCCGTTCTGGGGCCAACGTCCTGACTTTC
V gene: TRBV20-1; J gene: TRBJ2-7; D gene: TRBD2; clone size: many; CDR3 protein: CSASSGGGGTYEQYF; CDR3 DNA: TGCAGTGCTAGTAGTGGGGGGGGAGGGACCTACGAGCAGTACTTC
V gene: TRBV6-1; J gene: TRBJ2-2; D gene: NA; clone size: few; CDR3 protein: CASRVANTGELFF; CDR3 DNA: TGTGCCAGCAGGGTGGCGAACACCGGGGAGCTGTTTTTT
V gene: TRBV3-1; J gene: TRBJ1-6; D gene: NA; clone size: NA; CDR3 protein: CASSPQARPAGYNSPLHF; CDR3 DNA: TGTGCCAGCAGCCCACAAGCCCGGCCCGCGGGCTATAATTCACCCCTCCACTTT
V gene: TRBV2; J gene: TRBJ1-2; D gene: NA; clone size: NA; CDR3 protein: CASNPANYGYTF; CDR3 DNA: TGTGCCAGCAACCCAGCTAACTATGGCTACACCTTC
V gene: TRBV7-9; J gene: TRBJ1-1; D gene: TRBD1; clone size: NA; CDR3 protein: CASSPGQGIPEAFF; CDR3 DNA: TGTGCCAGCAGCCCGGGACAGGGAATCCCTGAAGCTTTCTTT
V gene: TRBV12-3/TRBV12-4; J gene: TRBJ1-1; D gene: TRBD1; clone size: NA; CDR3 protein: CASRLSGGTEAFF; CDR3 DNA: TGTGCCAGCAGACTCTCAGGGGGCACTGAAGCTTTCTTT
V gene: TRBV7-9; J gene: TRBJ2-5; D gene: NA; clone size: many; CDR3 protein: CASSLLGETQYF; CDR3 DNA: TGTGCCAGCAGTTTACTAGGAGAGACCCAGTACTTC
V gene: TRBV6-1; J gene: TRBJ2-7; D gene: TRBD1; clone size: few; CDR3 protein: CASSEWTGQYF; CDR3 DNA: TGTGCCAGCAGTGAGTGGACAGGGCAGTACTTC
V gene: TRBV18; J gene: TRBJ2-1; D gene: NA; clone size: many; CDR3 protein: CASSARMMGGAYNEQFF; CDR3 DNA: TGTGCCAGCTCAGCCCGTATGATGGGAGGAGCCTACAATGAGCAGTTCTTC
V gene: TRBV6-6; J gene: TRBJ1-4; D gene: TRBD1; clone size: NA; CDR3 protein: CASSYSRAPGTELFF; CDR3 DNA: TGTGCCAGCAGTTACTCGAGGGCCCCCGGGACAGAACTGTTTTTT
V gene: TRBV24-1; J gene: TRBJ1-2; D gene: TRBD1; clone size: once; CDR3 protein: CATSAGTGEGYTF; CDR3 DNA: TGTGCCACCAGTGCCGGGACAGGGGAAGGCTACACCTTC
V gene: TRBV10-1; J gene: TRBJ2-1; D gene: NA; clone size: few; CDR3 protein: CASSDGYGDDQFF; CDR3 DNA: TGCGCCAGCAGTGACGGGTATGGAGACGACCAGTTCTTC
V gene: TRBV18; J gene: TRBJ1-3; D gene: NA; clone size: many; CDR3 protein: CASSPARTAGNTIYF; CDR3 DNA: TGTGCCAGCTCACCTGCAAGGACTGCTGGAAACACCATATATTTT
V gene: TRBV7-6; J gene: TRBJ2-1; D gene: TRBD2; clone size: NA; CDR3 protein: CASSKRTNPSQKASGSSYNEQFF; CDR3 DNA: TGTGCCAGCAGCAAACGGACGAACCCTTCCCAAAAGGCTAGCGGGAGCTCCTACAATGAGCAGTTCTTC
V gene: TRBV7-9; J gene: TRBJ2-3; D gene: TRBD2; clone size: NA; CDR3 protein: CASSLETSGVLTDTQYF; CDR3 DNA: TGTGCCAGCAGCTTAGAGACTAGCGGGGTACTCACAGATACGCAGTATTTT
V gene: TRBV18; J gene: TRBJ2-6; D gene: NA; clone size: NA; CDR3 protein: CASSPPLQSGANVLTF; CDR3 DNA: TGTGCCAGCTCACCACCGCTACAGTCTGGGGCCAACGTCCTGACTTTC
V gene: TRBV28; J gene: TRBJ2-1; D gene: NA; clone size: many; CDR3 protein: CASSSPRGGRYNEQFF; CDR3 DNA: TGTGCCAGCAGTTCCCCCAGGGGAGGGCGGTACAATGAGCAGTTCTTC
V gene: TRBV7-9; J gene: TRBJ2-3; D gene: NA; clone size: many; CDR3 protein: CASNGGVSTDTQYF; CDR3 DNA: TGTGCCAGCAACGGCGGGGTTAGCACAGATACGCAGTATTTT
V gene: TRBV3-1; J gene: TRBJ2-2; D gene: TRBD2; clone size: NA; CDR3 protein: CASSQGAGGNTGELFF; CDR3 DNA: TGTGCCAGCAGCCAAGGAGCGGGAGGGAACACCGGGGAGCTGTTTTTT
V gene: TRBV2; J gene: TRBJ2-3; D gene: TRBD1; clone size: many; CDR3 protein: CASRGQGPTDTQYF; CDR3 DNA: TGTGCCAGCAGGGGACAGGGGCCCACAGATACGCAGTATTTT
V gene: TRBV3-2; J gene: TRBJ2-5; D gene: NA; clone size: many; CDR3 protein: CASSQDLRPFGTQYF; CDR3 DNA: TGTGCCAGCAGCCAAGATCTACGGCCCTTCGGGACCCAGTACTTC
V gene: TRBV12-3/TRBV12-4; J gene: TRBJ2-2; D gene: TRBD2; clone size: many; CDR3 protein: CASTPTSGRARTGELFF; CDR3 DNA: TGTGCCAGCACCCCAACTAGCGGGAGGGCCCGAACCGGGGAGCTGTTTTTT
V gene: TRBV28; J gene: TRBJ2-1; D gene: NA; clone size: many; CDR3 protein: CASRRIGYNEQFF; CDR3 DNA: TGTGCCAGTAGACGGATTGGTTACAATGAGCAGTTCTTC
V gene: TRBV4-1; J gene: TRBJ2-1; D gene: TRBD2; clone size: NA; CDR3 protein: CASSQGPSGTYNEQFF; CDR3 DNA: TGCGCCAGCAGCCAAGGTCCTAGCGGCACCTACAATGAGCAGTTCTTC
V gene: TRBV14; J gene: TRBJ2-2; D gene: NA; clone size: NA; CDR3 protein: CASSQEGNTGELFF; CDR3 DNA: TGTGCCAGCAGCCAAGAGGGTAACACCGGGGAGCTGTTTTTT
V gene: TRBV18; J gene: TRBJ1-2; D gene: NA; clone size: few; CDR3 protein: CASSPDSLGYTF; CDR3 DNA: TGTGCCAGCTCACCAGACAGCCTTGGCTACACCTTC